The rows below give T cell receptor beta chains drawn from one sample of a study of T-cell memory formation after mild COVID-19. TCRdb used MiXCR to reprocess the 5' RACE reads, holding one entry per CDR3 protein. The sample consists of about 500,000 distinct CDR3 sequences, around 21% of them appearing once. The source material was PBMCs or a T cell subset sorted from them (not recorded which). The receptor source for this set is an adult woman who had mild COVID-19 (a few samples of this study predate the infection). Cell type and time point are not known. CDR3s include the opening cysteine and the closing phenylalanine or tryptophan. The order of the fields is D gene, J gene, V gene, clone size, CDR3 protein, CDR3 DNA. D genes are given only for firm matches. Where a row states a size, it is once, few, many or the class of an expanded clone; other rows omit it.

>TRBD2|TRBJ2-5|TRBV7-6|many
CASSLGKLAGNQETQYF
TGTGCCAGCAGCTTAGGCAAGCTAGCGGGGAACCAAGAGACCCAGTACTTC
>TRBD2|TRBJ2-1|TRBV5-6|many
CASSPSGSTPYNEQFF
TGTGCCAGCAGCCCTAGCGGGAGTACTCCCTACAATGAGCAGTTCTTC
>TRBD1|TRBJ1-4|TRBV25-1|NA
CASSEGQGEKLFF
TGTGCCAGCAGTGAAGGACAGGGGGAAAAACTGTTTTTT
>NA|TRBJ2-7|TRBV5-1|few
CASSLLGEAAAQYF
TGCGCCAGCAGCTTGTTGGGTGAGGCGGCGGCGCAGTACTTC
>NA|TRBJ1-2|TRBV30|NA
CAWRDQGGYTF
TGTGCCTGGAGGGATCAAGGCGGCTACACCTTC
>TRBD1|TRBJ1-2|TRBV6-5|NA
CASSYRAAGGISNYGYTF
TGTGCCAGCAGTTACCGGGCAGCAGGGGGTATCTCTAACTATGGCTACACCTTC
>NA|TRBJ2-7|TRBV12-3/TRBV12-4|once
CASSDRGREYF
TGTGCCAGCAGTGACCGGGGCAGGGAGTACTTC
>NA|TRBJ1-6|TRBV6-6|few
CASSDQGGSYNSPLHF
TGTGCCAGCAGTGACCAAGGGGGGTCCTATAATTCACCCCTCCACTTT
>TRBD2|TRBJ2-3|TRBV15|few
CATSSGGALSTDTQYF
TGTGCCACCAGCAGCGGGGGGGCACTTAGCACAGATACGCAGTATTTT
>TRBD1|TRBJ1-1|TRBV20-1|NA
CSARVVDRVRNTEAFF
TGCAGTGCTAGAGTTGTGGACAGGGTCCGGAACACTGAAGCTTTCTTT
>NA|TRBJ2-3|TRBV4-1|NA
CASSHSSLSTDTQYF
TGCGCCAGCAGCCATTCTAGCCTCTCCACAGATACGCAGTATTTT
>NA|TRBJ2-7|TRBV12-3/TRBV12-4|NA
CASSPPPIGVEQYF
TGTGCCAGCAGTCCCCCCCCGATTGGGGTCGAGCAGTACTTC
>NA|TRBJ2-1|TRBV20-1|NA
CSARIRDEQFF
TGCAGTGCTAGAATTCGGGATGAGCAGTTCTTC
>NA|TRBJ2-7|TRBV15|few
CATSYTATGVYEQYF
TGTGCCACCAGCTACACCGCTACGGGCGTCTACGAGCAGTACTTC
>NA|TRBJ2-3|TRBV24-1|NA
CATSDWGRGPDTQYF
TGTGCCACCAGTGATTGGGGCCGGGGGCCAGATACGCAGTATTTT
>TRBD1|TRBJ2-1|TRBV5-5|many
CASSLIRDRGNNEQFF
TGTGCCAGCAGCTTGATCCGGGACAGGGGAAACAATGAGCAGTTCTTC
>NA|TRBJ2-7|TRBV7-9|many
CASSLAGGGEQYF
TGTGCCAGCAGCTTAGCCGGGGGCGGCGAGCAGTACTTC
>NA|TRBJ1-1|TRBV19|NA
CASISQSWGYTEAFF
TGTGCCAGTATTAGCCAGTCGTGGGGGTACACTGAAGCTTTCTTT
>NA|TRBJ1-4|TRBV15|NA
CATSRDSGNEKLFF
TGTGCCACCAGCAGGGATAGCGGGAATGAAAAACTGTTTTTT
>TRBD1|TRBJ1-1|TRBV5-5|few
CASSAPDRDGTEAFF
TGTGCCAGCAGCGCCCCCGACAGGGATGGGACTGAAGCTTTCTTT
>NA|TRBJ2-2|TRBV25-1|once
CASSEFLTGELFF
TGTGCCAGCAGTGAATTTCTCACCGGGGAGCTGTTTTTT
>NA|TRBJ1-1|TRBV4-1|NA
CASSQAIVITEAFF
TGCGCCAGCAGCCAAGCCATTGTAATCACTGAAGCTTTCTTT
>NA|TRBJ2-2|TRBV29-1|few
CSASSAIAGELFF
TGCAGCGCCTCTAGCGCCATCGCCGGGGAGCTGTTTTTT
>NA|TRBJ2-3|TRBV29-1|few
CSVPTGRGTDTQYF
TGCAGCGTACCGACAGGGCGGGGGACAGATACGCAGTATTTT
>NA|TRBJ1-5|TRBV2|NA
CASIPGEGNQPQHF
TGTGCCAGCATCCCTGGTGAAGGGAATCAGCCCCAGCATTTT
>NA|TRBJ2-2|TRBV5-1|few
CASSADNTGELFF
TGCGCCAGCAGCGCAGACAACACCGGGGAGCTGTTTTTT
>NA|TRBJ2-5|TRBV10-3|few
CAISGGSQTQYF
TGTGCCATCAGTGGTGGCTCGCAGACCCAGTACTTC
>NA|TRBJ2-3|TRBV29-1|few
CSVQGGVLGLYTDTQYF
TGCAGCGTTCAAGGGGGGGTGTTGGGGCTATACACAGATACGCAGTATTTT
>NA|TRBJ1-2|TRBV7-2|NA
CASSFYREGYGYTF
TGTGCCAGCAGCTTTTACAGGGAGGGCTATGGCTACACCTTC
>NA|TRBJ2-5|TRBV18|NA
CASSPQRVTRKETQYF
TGTGCCAGCTCACCACAAAGGGTAACAAGGAAGGAGACCCAGTACTTC
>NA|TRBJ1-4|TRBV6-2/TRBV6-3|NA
CASRTVEKLFF
TGTGCCAGCAGGACGGTTGAAAAACTGTTTTTT
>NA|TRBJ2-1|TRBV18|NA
CASSPRPGDGPYNEQFF
TGTGCCAGCTCACCACGTCCCGGGGACGGCCCCTACAATGAGCAGTTCTTC
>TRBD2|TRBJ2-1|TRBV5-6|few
CASSRGVSSYNEQFF
TGTGCCAGCAGTCGGGGGGTGAGCTCCTACAATGAGCAGTTCTTC
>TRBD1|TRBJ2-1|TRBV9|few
CASSVGTGSRHEQFF
TGTGCCAGCAGCGTAGGGACAGGGTCCCGCCATGAGCAGTTCTTC
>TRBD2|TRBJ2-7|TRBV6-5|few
CASSYAMTSGGYEQYF
TGTGCCAGCAGTTACGCAATGACTAGCGGGGGTTACGAGCAGTACTTC
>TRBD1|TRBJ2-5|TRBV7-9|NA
CASSPVWRQGAQETQYF
TGTGCCAGCAGCCCCGTCTGGAGGCAGGGGGCCCAAGAGACCCAGTACTTC
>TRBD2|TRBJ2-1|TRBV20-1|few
CSARVGLGEATSGRNEQFF
TGCAGTGCTAGAGTGGGCTTAGGAGAAGCTACTAGCGGGAGGAATGAGCAGTTCTTC
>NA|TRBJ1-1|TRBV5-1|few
CASSFSQGDTEAFF
TGCGCCAGCAGCTTCTCGCAAGGGGACACTGAAGCTTTCTTT
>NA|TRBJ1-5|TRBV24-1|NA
CATEGPNNQPQHF
TGTGCCACCGAAGGGCCCAACAATCAGCCCCAGCATTTT
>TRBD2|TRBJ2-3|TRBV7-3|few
CASSLAGGSRDTQYF
TGTGCCAGCAGCTTAGCGGGGGGGTCGCGGGATACGCAGTATTTT
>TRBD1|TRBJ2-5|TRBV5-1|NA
CASREQGAETQYF
TGCGCCAGCAGAGAACAGGGGGCGGAGACCCAGTACTTC
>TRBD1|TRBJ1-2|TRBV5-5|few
CASSIPGQNYGYTF
TGTGCCAGCAGCATACCGGGACAGAACTATGGCTACACCTTC
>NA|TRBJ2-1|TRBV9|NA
CASSPLRDIRPNNEQFF
TGTGCCAGCAGCCCGCTGCGCGACATCCGCCCCAACAATGAGCAGTTCTTC
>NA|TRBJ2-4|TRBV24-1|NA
CATSAGDRQNIQYF
TGTGCCACCAGTGCAGGTGACAGGCAAAACATTCAGTACTTC
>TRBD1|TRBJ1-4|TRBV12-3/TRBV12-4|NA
CASSSSGTGGEKLFF
TGTGCCAGCAGTTCCTCCGGGACAGGGGGTGAAAAACTGTTTTTT
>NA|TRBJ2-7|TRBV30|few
CAWSEDYEQYF
TGTGCCTGGAGTGAGGACTACGAGCAGTACTTC
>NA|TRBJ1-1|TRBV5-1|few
CASSLEGREIEAFF
TGCGCCAGCAGCTTGGAAGGACGGGAAATTGAAGCTTTCTTT
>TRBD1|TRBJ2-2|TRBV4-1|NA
CASSQDMTGSPGELFF
TGCGCCAGCAGCCAAGATATGACAGGGTCTCCCGGGGAGCTGTTTTTT
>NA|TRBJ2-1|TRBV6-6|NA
CASSYWQPNEQFF
TGTGCCAGCAGTTACTGGCAGCCTAATGAGCAGTTCTTC
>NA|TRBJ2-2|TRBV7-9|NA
CASSSGGYGELFF
TGTGCCAGCAGCTCCGGGGGCTACGGGGAGCTGTTTTTT
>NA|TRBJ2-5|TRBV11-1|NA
CASSLDGPGIQPWETQYF
TGTGCCAGCAGCTTAGACGGCCCGGGAATACAACCATGGGAGACCCAGTACTTC
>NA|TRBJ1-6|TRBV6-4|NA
CASSPPILRENSPLHF
TGTGCCAGCAGTCCCCCGATACTTCGGGAGAATTCACCCCTCCACTTT
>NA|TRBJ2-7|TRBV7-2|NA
CASSSRWGGPHEQYF
TGTGCCAGCAGCTCCCGATGGGGGGGGCCCCACGAGCAGTACTTC
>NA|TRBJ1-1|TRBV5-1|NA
CASSLERGLTNTEAFF
TGCGCCAGCAGCTTGGAGAGGGGCCTGACGAACACTGAAGCTTTCTTT
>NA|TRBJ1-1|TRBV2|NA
CASSVEHENTEAFF
TGTGCCAGCAGTGTCGAACATGAGAACACTGAAGCTTTCTTT
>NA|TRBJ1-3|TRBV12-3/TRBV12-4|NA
CASSTEVSGNTIYF
TGTGCCAGCAGTACCGAGGTCTCTGGAAACACCATATATTTT
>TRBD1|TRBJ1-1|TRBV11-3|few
CASSLTVPGTGLNTEAFF
TGTGCCAGCAGCTTGACTGTTCCCGGGACAGGACTTAACACTGAAGCTTTCTTT
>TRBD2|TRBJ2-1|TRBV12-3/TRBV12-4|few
CASSPWTSDNEQFF
TGTGCCAGCAGTCCGTGGACTAGCGACAATGAGCAGTTCTTC
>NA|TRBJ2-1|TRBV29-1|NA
CSVSSGASYNEQFF
TGCAGCGTGTCCTCCGGTGCCTCCTACAATGAGCAGTTCTTC
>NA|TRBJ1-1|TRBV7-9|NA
CASSLVRGDSEAFF
TGTGCCAGCAGCTTAGTTCGAGGGGACTCTGAAGCTTTCTTT